Listed here are 29 T cell receptor beta chains from one sample, sequenced in a study of blood T cells in healthy people across ages (dated by TCRdb to the mid-2010s). Library method: 5' RACE. A second PCR of about 6 to 12 cycles was run with a J-beta primer mix and a sample-barcoded 5' primer. TCRdb passed the public sequencing reads through fastp at Q25 and MiXCR, retaining productive beta sequences. A single entry per CDR3 protein holds the most common genes and DNA from its merged rows. In all, the sample holds over 1,500,000 distinct CDR3 sequences, and about 39% of those were seen once. 20% to 25% of the sample is taken by the ten largest. The specimen sequenced was blood. The receptors derive from a human donor in good health.

This clonotype appeared many times. The chain joins TRBV20-1 to TRBJ2-5; a possible D gene is TRBD1 (6 bases). CDR1 and CDR2 from the germline V gene are DFQATT and SNEGSKA (reference sequence). V lost 5 bases, J lost 5 bases, and 9 bases lay in between. This CDR3 region has 11 residues. CDR3 amino acids: CSARRGETQYF. CDR3 nucleotide sequence: TGCAGTGCTCGAAGGGGGGAGACCCAGTACTTC.

The chain carries TRBV7-9 and TRBJ1-5; D is possibly TRBD1 (6 bases). The CDR3 contains 16 residues. Trimming left V 3 bases short and J 3 bases short, with 15 bases between. Germline loops: CDR1 SEHNR, CDR2 FQNEAQ (reference sequence). CDR3 region: CASSFGQGRTNQPQHF. The CDR3 nucleotides are TGTGCCAGCAGCTTTGGGCAGGGGAGAACCAATCAGCCCCAGCATTTT.

The gene calls are TRBV20-1 and TRBJ2-3, with 8 bases lining up with TRBD2. The CDR3 covers 13 residues. Germline V gene sequence: CDR1 DFQATT, CDR2 SNEGSKA (reference sequence). Trimming took 7 bases from V and 2 from J; bases not matched to a gene: 5. In DNA form, the CDR3 reads TGCAGTGTTATAGCGGGAATCACAGATACGCAGTATTTT. Protein sequence: CSVIAGITDTQYF.

This clonotype was seen many times. The chain employs TRBV5-6 and TRBJ2-7; D may be TRBD1 or TRBD2 (5 bases each). Germline V gene sequence: CDR1 SGHDT, CDR2 YYEEEE. The CDR3 consists of 16 residues. The V gene lost 0 bases and the J gene lost 4 bases, with 17 bases spanning the gap. The CDR3 nucleotides read TGTGCCAGCAGCTTGGATGCCGGGGCGCTTACTTACGAGCAGTACTTC. Its protein is CASSLDAGALTYEQYF.

The chain recombines TRBV20-1 with TRBJ2-1; TRBD2 aligns across 7 bases. The CDR3 extends over 19 amino acids. The V and J ends lost 3 bases and 0 bases, in that order; junction bases with no gene match: 17. Per germline, CDR1 DFQATT and CDR2 SNEGSKA (reference sequence). CDR3 residues: CSASIDPVLGGSSYNEQFF. CDR3 nucleotide sequence: TGCAGTGCTAGTATCGATCCGGTTTTGGGGGGGAGCTCCTACAATGAGCAGTTCTTC.

In its sample, this clonotype was seen a few times. This CDR3 is CASSFGLGQPQHF. CDR3 in DNA: TGTGCCAGCAGTTTCGGGTTAGGTCAGCCCCAGCATTTT. The chain uses TRBV12-3 or TRBV12-4 and TRBJ1-5; the D is unclear. The CDR3 extends over 13 amino acids. The germline V and J ends were trimmed by 3 bases and 6 bases, with 9 bases remaining between them.

This clonotype was detected only a few times. CDR3 in DNA: TGCAGTGCTAGAGCGAAGATTTCCTACGAGCAGTACTTC. Its translation is CSARAKISYEQYF. V and J are TRBV20-1 and TRBJ2-7; D is unclear. Trimming took off 1 base at V and 1 base at J, with 8 bases between the two ends. This CDR3 has 13 amino acids. Germline V gene lookup returns CDR1 DFQATT and CDR2 SNEGSKA (reference sequence).

The sample holds a few counts of this clonotype. The chain has TRBV4-1 and TRBJ1-2; 10 positions match TRBD1. The V gene's germline CDR1 is MGHRA and CDR2 YSYEKL. V gave up 3 bases and J gave up 0 bases; unmatched junction bases: 4. The CDR3 spans 16 residues. DNA for the CDR3: TGCGCCAGCAGCCAGGGACAGGGGACGACTAACTATGGCTACACCTTC. Translated: CASSQGQGTTNYGYTF.

This clonotype was seen only a few times. V gene TRBV14 combines with J gene TRBJ1-2; 8 positions match TRBD1. Germline V gene sequence: CDR1 SGHDN, CDR2 FVKESK. V trimming: 2 bases; J trimming: 8 bases; junction bases outside the gene matches: 13. The CDR3 length is 16 residues. The CDR3 loop is CASSQLGRTGPLGYTF. The CDR3 DNA reads TGTGCCAGCAGCCAACTAGGTCGGACAGGGCCCTTAGGCTACACCTTC. Together with reference TRBV14 and TRBJ1-2, the CDR3 gives the full variable domain: EAGVTQFPSHSVIEKGQTVTLRCDPISGHDNLYWYRRVMGKEIKFLLHFVKESKQDESGMPNNRFLAERTGGTYSTLKVQPAELEDSGVYFCASSQLGRTGPLGYTFGSGTRLTVV.

The table lists this clonotype with a few counts. V usage is TRBV10-3 and J usage is TRBJ2-4; 10 bases map to TRBD1. The J call is doubtful: the DNA matches TRBJ2-7 better. There are 14 residues in the CDR3. CDR1 and CDR2 from the germline V gene are ENHRY and SYGVKD. CDR3 DNA sequence: TGTGCCATCAGTGACCCCGGGACAGGGGACGAGCAGTACTTC. As protein: CAISDPGTGDEQYF.

The V call is TRBV14, the J call TRBJ1-1; no clear D. CDR1 is SGHDN, CDR2 FVKESK, per germline. The CDR3 loop spans 13 amino acids. Trimming removed 2 bases at V and 6 bases at J, with 10 bases between. The CDR3 bases are TGTGCCAGCAGCCAATTGGGTAGACCTGAAGCTTTCTTT. Its protein product is CASSQLGRPEAFF.

The gene calls are TRBV20-1 and TRBJ1-1; maybe TRBD1 (5 bases). The V and J ends lost 3 bases and 0 bases respectively, with 17 bases between them. This CDR3 region has 16 residues. Germline V gene data show CDR1 as DFQATT and CDR2 as SNEGSKA (reference sequence). CDR3 nucleotides: TGCAGTGCTAGTTCCGCCAGTGAGGGGTTGAACACTGAAGCTTTCTTT. Amino acid sequence: CSASSASEGLNTEAFF.

The chain uses TRBV6-2 or TRBV6-3 and TRBJ2-7; 9 bases align to TRBD1. Looked up from germline, CDR1 is MNHEY and CDR2 is SVGEGT. V lost 5 bases, J lost 6 bases, and 17 bases stayed unmatched. This CDR3 is 17 amino acids long. In DNA, the CDR3 is TGTGCCAGCAGTCTATTCAACCCGGGACAGGGATCCGGCGAGCAGTACTTC. It translates to CASSLFNPGQGSGEQYF.

This clonotype was recorded a few times. The chain has TRBV20-1 and TRBJ1-2; 9 positions agree with TRBD1. This CDR3 spans 15 amino acids. V trimming: 6 bases; J trimming: 2 bases; junction bases outside the gene matches: 10. Germline loops: CDR1 DFQATT, CDR2 SNEGSKA (reference sequence). The CDR3 DNA follows: TGCAGTGCCCCGGGACAGGGCCCAAAAAACTATGGCTACACCTTC. It specifies CSAPGQGPKNYGYTF.

This sequence joins TRBV5-6 and TRBJ1-2; possibly TRBD1 for D (5 bases). Trimming removed 3 bases from V and 2 bases from J, with 11 bases in between. Germline V gives CDR1 SGHDT, CDR2 YYEEEE. CDR3 size: 14 residues. This CDR3 reads CASSSKRGNYGYTF. The CDR3 DNA follows: TGTGCCAGCAGCTCAAAGCGGGGGAACTATGGCTACACCTTC.

The rearrangement links TRBV20-1 to TRBJ2-3; D is possibly TRBD2 (5 bases). The CDR3 contains 13 residues. Germline V gene sequence: CDR1 DFQATT, CDR2 SNEGSKA (reference sequence). The V end lost 6 bases, the J end lost 0 bases, and 10 bases lay between the germline ends. DNA for the CDR3: TGCAGTGCCTCTAGGGAGAGCACAGATACGCAGTATTTT. Translated, it gives CSASRESTDTQYF.

The V call is TRBV7-9, the J call TRBJ2-7, with D tentatively TRBD2 (7 bases). Trimming removed 5 bases from V and 6 bases from J, with 20 bases in between. The CDR3 loop spans 15 amino acids. Per the germline V gene, CDR1 is SEHNR and CDR2 is FQNEAQ (reference sequence). CDR3 loop: CASSPSWGGLLEQYF. The CDR3 nucleotides are TGTGCCAGCAGCCCCAGTTGGGGGGGGCTCCTCGAGCAGTACTTC.

The chain has TRBV28 and TRBJ2-1, with D tentatively TRBD2 (5 bases). Trimming removed 8 bases at V and 8 bases at J, with 25 bases between. This CDR3 comprises 16 residues. Germline values: CDR1 MDHEN, CDR2 SYDVKM. The CDR3 DNA follows: TGTGCCAGCCCTAAAGACCTAGCCGGGTTAGGCGATGAGCAGTTCTTC. Translating it yields CASPKDLAGLGDEQFF.

This clonotype was seen a handful of times. The chain combines TRBV4-1 with TRBJ2-3, with a tentative D call TRBD1 (5 bases). The V gene's germline CDR1 is MGHRA and CDR2 YSYEKL. V was clipped by 2 bases and J by 9 bases, with 15 bases between them. The CDR3 covers 14 residues. The DNA for the CDR3 is TGCGCCAGCAGCCAATGGCTTGGGGCCTTCACGCAGTATTTT. Translated: CASSQWLGAFTQYF.

The genes are TRBV7-2 and TRBJ2-1; unclear D gene. Germline lookup yields CDR1 SGHTA and CDR2 FQGNSA. The CDR3 runs 13 residues. The ends were cut back, 3 bases at V and 8 bases at J, with 11 bases in the middle. CDR3 residues: CASSLMRIDEQFF. DNA for the CDR3: TGTGCCAGCAGCTTGATGCGCATTGATGAGCAGTTCTTC.

A remark on this clonotype: A junction end diverges from the germline sequence, so it may reflect a read error. The chain links TRBV19 to TRBJ1-5; 7 bases fit TRBD1. CDR1 LNHDA and CDR2 SQIVND come from the germline V gene (reference sequence). CDR3 length equals 15 residues. The CDR3 bases are TGTGGCAGTAGTAAGGGACAGTTTAGCAATCAGCCCCAGCATTTT. Encoded protein: CGSSKGQFSNQPQHF.

This chain links TRBV5-1 with TRBJ1-1, with 7 bases aligning to TRBD1. The CDR3 spans 15 residues. Germline CDR1 and CDR2: SGHRS and YFSETQ. V lost 6 bases to trimming and J lost 3 bases; unmatched junction nucleotides: 11. CDR3 in amino acids: CASIDRQGSDTEAFF. As DNA, the CDR3 is TGCGCCAGCATCGACCGACAGGGATCGGACACTGAAGCTTTCTTT.

This clonotype was detected only a few times. The rearrangement links TRBV6-6 to TRBJ2-1; a weak D match, TRBD2 (7 bases). There are 13 residues in the CDR3. The germline gives CDR1 MNHNY, CDR2 SVGAGI (reference sequence). The ends were cut back, 6 bases at V and 6 bases at J, with 12 bases in the middle. The CDR3 sequence is CASRMGGGNEQFF. The CDR3 DNA follows: TGTGCCAGCAGGATGGGAGGGGGCAATGAGCAGTTCTTC.

This clonotype was seen a single time. CDR3: CASRQTGYEQYF. CDR3 sequence (DNA): TGTGCCAGCAGGCAAACAGGCTACGAGCAGTACTTC. This chain links TRBV12-3 or TRBV12-4 with TRBJ2-7, with D perhaps matching TRBD1 (5 bases). CDR3 length: 12 amino acids. V lost 6 bases and J 3 bases, leaving 9 bases between the germline ends.

This clonotype showed up just once. The chain couples TRBV20-1 to TRBJ1-1; a possible D gene is TRBD1 (6 bases). The germline CDR1 and CDR2 sequences are DFQATT and SNEGSKA (reference sequence). V lost 3 bases, J lost 7 bases, and 15 bases lay in between. This CDR3 is built from 13 residues. CDR3 nucleotides: TGCAGTGCTAGTATACAGGGAATAGATGAAGCTTTCTTT. Its translation is CSASIQGIDEAFF.

This chain joins TRBV12-3 or TRBV12-4 and TRBJ2-5; 7 bases align to TRBD1. This CDR3 is 15 amino acids long. The V segment lost 5 bases and the J segment 3 bases; nucleotides outside the gene matches: 9. For the CDR3, the DNA is TGTGCCAGCAGTGCTAAAGGACAGGAGGAAGAGACCCAGTACTTC. It codes for CASSAKGQEEETQYF.

V is TRBV20-1 and J is TRBJ1-1; D ambiguous. The CDR3 is made up of 16 amino acids. V was clipped by 0 bases and J by 0 bases, with 14 bases between them. Looked up from germline, CDR1 is DFQATT and CDR2 is SNEGSKA (reference sequence). CDR3 sequence: CSARDLSRLVNTEAFF. Here the CDR3 DNA reads TGCAGTGCTAGAGATCTGTCACGGCTCGTGAACACTGAAGCTTTCTTT.

The gene calls are TRBV5-1 and TRBJ1-4, with D perhaps TRBD1 (5 bases). Germline values: CDR1 SGHRS, CDR2 YFSETQ. Trimming cost V 4 bases and J 1 base, with 14 bases left between them. The CDR3 sequence is 16 residues long. DNA of the CDR3: TGCGCCAGCAGCCTCTTAACAGGAGAAACTAATGAAAAACTGTTTTTT. Its translation is CASSLLTGETNEKLFF.

The chain has TRBV15 and TRBJ1-2; TRBD1 might be the D (5 bases). Germline CDR1 is LNHNV and CDR2 is YYDKDF (reference sequence). This CDR3 spans 16 amino acids. V lost 0 bases and J 6 bases, leaving 17 bases between the germline ends. CDR3: CATSRDSSRDGDGYTF. The CDR3 DNA is TGTGCCACCAGCAGAGATTCTTCAAGGGACGGGGATGGCTACACCTTC. The full variable domain, completed using reference TRBV15 and TRBJ1-2, is DAMVIQNPRYQVTQFGKPVTLSCSQTLNHNVMYWYQQKSSQAPKLLFHYYDKDFNNEADTPDNFQSRRPNTSFCFLDIRSPGLGDTAMYLCATSRDSSRDGDGYTFGSGTRLTVV.